This entry features one TCR beta chain sequence. This clone was detected only once. The antigen it binds to is not known. The sample holds no much larger clone one base away, and base qualities are not on file. Enrolling through a virtual design, the prospective study's participants ranged in age from roughly 18 to 100 years and lived across roughly 24 United States geographic areas. To assign participants to cohorts, the prospective study relied on clinical history that participants themselves reported in a screening survey and a study questionnaire. Recovered participants in ImmuneRACE Cohort 3 were defined as having two consecutive negative NP/OP PCR tests, clearance from a healthcare professional, or resolution of symptoms. Mobile phlebotomists in the prospective study collected whole blood, serum and a nasopharyngeal or oropharyngeal swab from every participant. Participants in the prospective study had the option to provide additional blood draws and questionnaires over a roughly two-month period. Blood samples from the prospective study were shipped frozen or at room temperature prior to DNA extraction.

V loses 3 bases at its end and J loses 7 bases; junction bases beyond the gene matches: 9. The CDR3, from cysteine to phenylalanine, totals 14 residues. Just the 42-base CDR3 DNA is kept, in frame starting at base 1. Looking up the germline V gene yields CDR1 KGHSH and CDR2 LQKENI. The data originate from a study of blood T cell repertoires in COVID-19 (dated by TCRdb to the early 2020s). Background for the entire study: Collaborator samples came from the United States, Italy and Spain and covered acute and convalescent phases of COVID-19. The prospective study material was composed of cDNA or gDNA derived from T cells, B-cell-depleted T cells, or PBMCs. Samples came from the ongoing ImmuneRACE study (first 160 participants) plus 1,254 subjects from 6 global collaborators. Where available, HLA class I and class II types were obtained from metadata supplied by the sample provider rather than from assay-based typing. A de-identified subject ID, COVID-19 status, age in years and sex were almost always included in the sample metadata. The dataset comprised deeply sampled blood TCRbeta repertoires from subjects exposed to, actively infected with, or recovered from COVID-19. The repertoires were released in a freely available public database intended as a resource for research on the immune response to SARS-CoV-2. Study-wide conclusions, independent of this receptor: The amount of clinical and demographic metadata varied by source and participant and was provided uncurated.

The immunoSEQ Assay, a bias-controlled multiplex PCR, was used to amplify TCRbeta CDR3 regions from genomic DNA. The authors' analysis ran thus. Nucleated cell counts per sample were estimated from amplification of reference gene primers within the assay. Sequence reads were collapsed and filtered to measure the absolute abundance of every unique TCRbeta CDR3 rearrangement. For each sample, productive Simpson clonality was calculated as the square root of Simpson's diversity index over productive rearrangements. TCRdb retrieved this table from immuneACCESS and kept in-frame rearrangements only. Not all clones are present; in checked studies, unresolved V genes account for under half, and no reason is known for the remainder. The V and J calls and clone size come from that table; D and trimming were worked out from the DNA. This sample is represented by fewer than 350,000 clones; 75% to 90% of them were singletons. Roughly 5.3% of the sample goes to the ten largest clones.

The material sequenced was PBMCs or T cells enriched from blood (not recorded which). This receptor was taken from a man aged 60 to 69 who had recovered from COVID-19. The rearrangement combines TRBV18 with TRBJ2-7; TRBD2 agrees with 7 junctional bases. CDR3 protein: CASSPLGREGEQYF. The DNA reads TGTGCCAGCTCACCCCTTGGCAGGGAGGGAGAGCAGTACTTC.